The source of this TCR beta chain is a study of molecular identifiers for immune sequencing clone quantification. Each CDR3 protein is one row after TCRdb ran MiXCR on the PCR reads. The table has 100,000 or so distinct CDR3 sequences, approximately 40% seen once. At least ten counts were recorded for this clonotype. CDR1 and CDR2 from the germline V gene are MDHEN and SYDVKM. The CDR3 has 17 amino acids. The V segment lost 2 bases and the J segment 0 bases; nucleotides outside the gene matches: 3. The clonotype was recovered from a human donor in good health. Some libraries in this study had Jurkat cell RNA spiked in. The chain couples TRBV28 to TRBJ2-7, with TRBD2 matching 14 bases. Material for sequencing was naive CD8+ T cells from blood, with Jurkat cell RNA spiked in. Subset reported: FACS-sorted CD8+CD4-CCR7+CD45RA+ naive T cells. The CDR3 region is CASSLIGTSGSSYEQYF. The CDR3 nucleotides are TGTGCCAGCAGTTTAATCGGGACTAGCGGGAGCTCCTACGAGCAGTACTTC.